This TCR beta chain was recorded in a study of T cells after yellow fever vaccination. Study background: Preparation used SMART-Seq v4 Ultra Low Input for the low-cell-number fractions. Study-wide results and limits: It was a small share of clonotypes that appeared in both CD4 and CD8 compartments.

With respect to this clonotype: Its target is not known.

The CDR3 consists of 15 residues. Per the germline V gene, CDR1 is SGHDN and CDR2 is FVKESK. V lost 3 bases to trimming and J lost 4 bases; unmatched junction nucleotides: 9. In making TCR cDNA, 5'RACE template switching added a universal primer site and UMIs to it. TCRdb re-derived calls from the 5' RACE reads in MiXCR, one entry per CDR3 protein. Here the sample spans under 550,000 distinct CDR3 sequences, 21% being singletons. The source material was PBMCs, sampled roughly 20 days after the first yellow fever vaccination. This clonotype was sampled from a man aged 18 to 29 who received the YFV17D yellow fever vaccine. This chain links TRBV14 with TRBJ2-7; 7 bases agree with TRBD1. The CDR3 nucleotides read TGTGCCAGCAGCCATCAGAGACAGGGCAGATACGAGCAGTACTTC. Translation gives CASSHQRQGRYEQYF.